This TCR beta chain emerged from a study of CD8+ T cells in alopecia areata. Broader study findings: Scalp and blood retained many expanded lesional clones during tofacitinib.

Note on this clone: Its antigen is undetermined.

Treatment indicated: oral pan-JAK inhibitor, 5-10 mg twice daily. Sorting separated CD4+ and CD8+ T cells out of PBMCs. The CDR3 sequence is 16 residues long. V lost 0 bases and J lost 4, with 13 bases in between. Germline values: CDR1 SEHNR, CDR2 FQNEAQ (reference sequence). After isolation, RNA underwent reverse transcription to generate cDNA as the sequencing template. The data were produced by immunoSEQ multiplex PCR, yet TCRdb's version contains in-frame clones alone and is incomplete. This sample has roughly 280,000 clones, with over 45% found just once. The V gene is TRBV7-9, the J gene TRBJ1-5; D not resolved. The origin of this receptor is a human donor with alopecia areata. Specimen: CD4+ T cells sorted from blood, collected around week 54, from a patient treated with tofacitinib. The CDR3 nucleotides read TGTGCCAGCAGCTTAGCGCAAGGGCCTTCGAATCAGCCCCAGCATTTT. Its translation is CASSLAQGPSNQPQHF.